This T cell receptor (beta chain) was found in a study of T cell responses to AZD1222 COVID-19 vaccine. Generated by immunoSEQ multiplex PCR, the TCRdb table keeps only in-frame clones and is missing some. Of 90,000 to 120,000 clones listed, about nine tenths are singletons. Germline V gene lookup returns CDR1 WSHSY and CDR2 SAAADI. Germline trimming cut 8 bases from V and 4 bases from J; bases unmatched to any gene: 8. The CDR3 spans 14 residues. V is TRBV10-2 and J is TRBJ2-7; the match to TRBD1 covers 10 bases. This receptor was identified in an adult who received the AZD1222 COVID-19 vaccine. This material consisted of peripheral blood, taken 28 days after the second AZD1222 dose. CDR3 nucleotides: TGCGCCAGCGGCCCTGACAGGGGGCTTTACGAGCAGTACTTC. This codes for CASGPDRGLYEQYF.